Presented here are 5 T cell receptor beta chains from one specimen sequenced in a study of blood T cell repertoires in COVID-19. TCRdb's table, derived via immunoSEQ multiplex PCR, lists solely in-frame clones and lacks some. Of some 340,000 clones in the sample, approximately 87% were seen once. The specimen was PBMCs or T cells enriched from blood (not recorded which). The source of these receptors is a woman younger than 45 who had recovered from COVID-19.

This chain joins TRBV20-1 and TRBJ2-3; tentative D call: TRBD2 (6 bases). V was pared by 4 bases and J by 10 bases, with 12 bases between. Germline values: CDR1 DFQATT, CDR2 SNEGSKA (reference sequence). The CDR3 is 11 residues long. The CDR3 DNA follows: TGCAGTGCTATTTTTTGGGGGGCGCAGTATTTT. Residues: CSAIFWGAQYF.

This chain's CDR3 is CASRAVTAPGNTIYF. CDR3 coding DNA: TGTGCCAGCAGAGCCGTGACAGCGCCTGGAAACACCATATATTTT. The J gene is TRBJ1-3, the V gene TRBV6-6; D is perhaps TRBD1 (5 bases). CDR3 length equals 15 residues. Germline V gene lookup returns CDR1 MNHNY and CDR2 SVGAGI (reference sequence). V dropped 6 bases and J dropped 2 bases, with 14 bases sitting between them.

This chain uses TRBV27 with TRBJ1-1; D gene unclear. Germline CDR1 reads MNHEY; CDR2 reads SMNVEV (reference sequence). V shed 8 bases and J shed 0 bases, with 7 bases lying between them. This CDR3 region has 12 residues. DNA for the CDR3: TGTGCCAGCCGACGGGTGAACACTGAAGCTTTCTTT. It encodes CASRRVNTEAFF.

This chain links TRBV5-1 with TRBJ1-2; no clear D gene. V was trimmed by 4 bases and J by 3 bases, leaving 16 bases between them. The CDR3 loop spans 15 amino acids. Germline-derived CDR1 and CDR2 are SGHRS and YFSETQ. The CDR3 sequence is CASSEERSPHYGYTF. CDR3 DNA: TGCGCCAGCAGCGAGGAGCGGTCTCCTCACTATGGCTACACCTTC.

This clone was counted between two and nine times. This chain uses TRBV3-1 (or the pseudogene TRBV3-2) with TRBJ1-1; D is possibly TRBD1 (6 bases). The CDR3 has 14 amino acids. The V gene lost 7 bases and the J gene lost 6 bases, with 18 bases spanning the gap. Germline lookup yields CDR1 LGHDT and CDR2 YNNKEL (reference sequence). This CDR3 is CASNRAAGDPEAFF. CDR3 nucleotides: TGTGCCAGCAACCGGGCGGCAGGGGACCCTGAAGCTTTCTTT.